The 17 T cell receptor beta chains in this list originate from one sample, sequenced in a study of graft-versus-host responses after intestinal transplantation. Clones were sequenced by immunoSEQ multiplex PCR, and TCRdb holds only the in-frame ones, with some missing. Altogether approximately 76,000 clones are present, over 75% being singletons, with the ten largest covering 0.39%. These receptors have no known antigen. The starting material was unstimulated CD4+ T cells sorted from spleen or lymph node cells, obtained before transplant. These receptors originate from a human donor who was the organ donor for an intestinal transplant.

CDR3 residues: CASSSGTAQYF. CDR3 nucleotides: TGTGCCAGCAGTTCCGGGACAGCTCAGTACTTC. The chain combines TRBV6-5 with TRBJ2-4; 7 positions match TRBD1. The CDR3 loop spans 11 amino acids. Germline CDR1 is MNHEY and CDR2 is SVGAGI. Trimming took 4 bases from V and 12 from J; bases not matched to a gene: 3.

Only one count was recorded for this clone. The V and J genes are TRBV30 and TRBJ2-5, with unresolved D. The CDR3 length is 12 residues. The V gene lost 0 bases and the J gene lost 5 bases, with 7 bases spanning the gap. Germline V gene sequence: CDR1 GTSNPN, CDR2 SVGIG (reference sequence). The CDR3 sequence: CAWSVQPETQYF. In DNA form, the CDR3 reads TGTGCCTGGAGTGTACAGCCGGAGACCCAGTACTTC.

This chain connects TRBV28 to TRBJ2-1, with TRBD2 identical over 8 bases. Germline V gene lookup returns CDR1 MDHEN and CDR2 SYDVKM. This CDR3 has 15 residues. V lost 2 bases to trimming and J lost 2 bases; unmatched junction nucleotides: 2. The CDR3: CASSLVGLAYNEQFF. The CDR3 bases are TGTGCCAGCAGTTTAGTGGGACTAGCCTACAATGAGCAGTTCTTC.

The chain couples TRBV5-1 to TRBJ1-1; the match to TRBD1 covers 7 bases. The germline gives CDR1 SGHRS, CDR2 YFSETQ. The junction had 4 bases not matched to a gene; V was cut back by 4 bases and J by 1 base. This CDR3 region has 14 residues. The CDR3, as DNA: TGCGCCAGCAGCGGGACAGCTAAGAACACTGAAGCTTTCTTT. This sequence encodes CASSGTAKNTEAFF.

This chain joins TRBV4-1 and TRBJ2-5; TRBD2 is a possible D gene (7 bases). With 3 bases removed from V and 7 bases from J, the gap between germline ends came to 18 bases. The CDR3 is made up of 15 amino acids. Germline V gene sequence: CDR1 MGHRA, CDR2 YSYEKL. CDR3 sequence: CASSQLSGGLGTQYF. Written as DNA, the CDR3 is TGCGCCAGCAGCCAGTTATCGGGGGGCCTGGGGACCCAGTACTTC.

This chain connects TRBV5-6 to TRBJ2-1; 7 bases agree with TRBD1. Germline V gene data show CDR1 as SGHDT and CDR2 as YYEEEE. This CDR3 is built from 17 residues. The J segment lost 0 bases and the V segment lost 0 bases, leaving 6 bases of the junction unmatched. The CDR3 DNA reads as TGTGCCAGCAGCTTGGTAGGGACAGCTAGCTCCTACAATGAGCAGTTCTTC. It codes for CASSLVGTASSYNEQFF.

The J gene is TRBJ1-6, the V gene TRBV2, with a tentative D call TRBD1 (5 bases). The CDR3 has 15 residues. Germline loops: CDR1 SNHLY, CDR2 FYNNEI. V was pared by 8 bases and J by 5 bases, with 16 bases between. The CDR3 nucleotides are TGTGCCAGCGGCGCAGGACAACCCAATAATTCACCCCTCCACTTT. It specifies CASGAGQPNNSPLHF.

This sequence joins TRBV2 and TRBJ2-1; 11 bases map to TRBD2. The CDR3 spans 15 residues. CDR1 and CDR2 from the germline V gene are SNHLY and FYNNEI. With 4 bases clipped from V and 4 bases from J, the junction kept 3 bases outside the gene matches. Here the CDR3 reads CASSGLAGFYNEQFF. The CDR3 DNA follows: TGTGCCAGCAGTGGACTAGCGGGGTTTTACAATGAGCAGTTCTTC.

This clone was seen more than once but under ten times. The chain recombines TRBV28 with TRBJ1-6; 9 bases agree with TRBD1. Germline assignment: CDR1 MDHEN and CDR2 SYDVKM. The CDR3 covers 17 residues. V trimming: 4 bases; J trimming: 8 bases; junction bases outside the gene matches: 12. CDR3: CASSSSTGTGLDSPLHF. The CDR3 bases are TGTGCCAGCAGTTCTTCAACCGGGACAGGGCTTGATTCACCCCTCCACTTT.

DNA for the CDR3: TGTGCCAGCGCTCGGACAGGCGTATATCAGCCCCAGCATTTT. It codes for CASARTGVYQPQHF. This rearrangement joins TRBV2 to TRBJ1-5; 7 nucleotides match TRBD1. Per the germline V gene, CDR1 is SNHLY and CDR2 is FYNNEI. The CDR3 loop spans 14 amino acids. Losses at the gene ends were 8 bases for V and 5 bases for J; bases not matched to a gene: 9. Filled out from reference TRBV2 and TRBJ1-5, the complete variable domain reads EPEVTQTPSHQVTQMGQEVILRCVPISNHLYFYWYRQILGQKVEFLVSFYNNEISEKSEIFDDQFSVERPDGSNFTLKIRSTKLEDSAMYFCASARTGVYQPQHFGDGTRLSIL.

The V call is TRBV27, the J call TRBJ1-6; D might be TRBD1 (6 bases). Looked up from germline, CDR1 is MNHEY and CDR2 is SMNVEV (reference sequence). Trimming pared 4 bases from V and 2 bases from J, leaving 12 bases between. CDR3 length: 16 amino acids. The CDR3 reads CASSYLTGPYNSPLHF. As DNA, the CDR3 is TGTGCCAGCAGTTATCTGACAGGCCCCTATAATTCACCCCTCCACTTT.

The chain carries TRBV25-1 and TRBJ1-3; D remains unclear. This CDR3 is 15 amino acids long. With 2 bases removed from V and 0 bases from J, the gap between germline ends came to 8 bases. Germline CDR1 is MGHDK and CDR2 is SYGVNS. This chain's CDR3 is CASSERILSGNTIYF. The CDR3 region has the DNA TGTGCCAGCAGTGAACGAATACTCTCTGGAAACACCATATATTTT.

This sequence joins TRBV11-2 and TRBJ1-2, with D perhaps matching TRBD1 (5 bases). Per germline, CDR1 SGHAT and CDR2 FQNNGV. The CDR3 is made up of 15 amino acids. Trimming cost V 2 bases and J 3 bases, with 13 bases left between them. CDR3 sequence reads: CASSLTLDSHYGYTF. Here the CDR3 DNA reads TGTGCCAGCAGCTTAACCCTAGACAGCCACTATGGCTACACCTTC.

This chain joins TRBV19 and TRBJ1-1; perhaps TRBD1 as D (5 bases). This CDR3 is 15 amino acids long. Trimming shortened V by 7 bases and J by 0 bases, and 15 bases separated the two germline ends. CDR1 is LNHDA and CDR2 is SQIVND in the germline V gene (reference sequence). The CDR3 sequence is CASNDSPGMNTEAFF. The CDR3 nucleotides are TGTGCCAGTAACGACAGCCCCGGCATGAACACTGAAGCTTTCTTT. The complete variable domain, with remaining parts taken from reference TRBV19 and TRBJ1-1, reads DGGITQSPKYLFRKEGQNVTLSCEQNLNHDAMYWYRQDPGQGLRLIYYSQIVNDFQKGDIAEGYSVSREKKESFPLTVTSAQKNPTAFYLCASNDSPGMNTEAFFGQGTRLTVV.

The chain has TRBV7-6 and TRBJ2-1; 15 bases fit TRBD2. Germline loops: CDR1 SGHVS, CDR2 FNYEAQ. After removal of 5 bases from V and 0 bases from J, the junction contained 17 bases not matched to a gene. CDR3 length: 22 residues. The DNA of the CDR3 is TGTGCCAGCAGCCTCATACTGGGGACTAGCGGGGGGTCCCTTAGCTCCTACAATGAGCAGTTCTTC. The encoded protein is CASSLILGTSGGSLSSYNEQFF. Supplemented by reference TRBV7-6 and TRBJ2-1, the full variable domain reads GAGVSQSPRYKVTKRGQDVALRCDPISGHVSLYWYRQALGQGPEFLTYFNYEAQQDKSGLPNDRFSAERPEGSISTLTIQRTEQRDSAMYRCASSLILGTSGGSLSSYNEQFFGPGTRLTVL.

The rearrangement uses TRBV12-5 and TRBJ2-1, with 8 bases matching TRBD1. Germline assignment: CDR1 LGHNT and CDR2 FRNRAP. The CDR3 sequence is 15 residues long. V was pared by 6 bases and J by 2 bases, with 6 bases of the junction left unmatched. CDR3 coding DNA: TGTGCTAGTGGCCAAGACAGGGGCACCTACAATGAGCAGTTCTTC. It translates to CASGQDRGTYNEQFF. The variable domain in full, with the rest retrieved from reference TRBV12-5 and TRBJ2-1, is DARVTQTPRHKVTEMGQEVTMRCQPILGHNTVFWYRQTMMQGLELLAYFRNRAPLDDSGMPKDRFSAEMPDATLATLKIQPSEPRDSAVYFCASGQDRGTYNEQFFGPGTRLTVL.

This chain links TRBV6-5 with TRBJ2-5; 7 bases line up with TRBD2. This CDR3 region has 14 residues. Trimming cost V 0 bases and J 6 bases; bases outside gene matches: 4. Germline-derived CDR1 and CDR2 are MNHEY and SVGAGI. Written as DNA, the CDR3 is TGTGCCAGCAGTTACTCCGGGGGGAGACAGACCCAGTACTTC. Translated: CASSYSGGRQTQYF.